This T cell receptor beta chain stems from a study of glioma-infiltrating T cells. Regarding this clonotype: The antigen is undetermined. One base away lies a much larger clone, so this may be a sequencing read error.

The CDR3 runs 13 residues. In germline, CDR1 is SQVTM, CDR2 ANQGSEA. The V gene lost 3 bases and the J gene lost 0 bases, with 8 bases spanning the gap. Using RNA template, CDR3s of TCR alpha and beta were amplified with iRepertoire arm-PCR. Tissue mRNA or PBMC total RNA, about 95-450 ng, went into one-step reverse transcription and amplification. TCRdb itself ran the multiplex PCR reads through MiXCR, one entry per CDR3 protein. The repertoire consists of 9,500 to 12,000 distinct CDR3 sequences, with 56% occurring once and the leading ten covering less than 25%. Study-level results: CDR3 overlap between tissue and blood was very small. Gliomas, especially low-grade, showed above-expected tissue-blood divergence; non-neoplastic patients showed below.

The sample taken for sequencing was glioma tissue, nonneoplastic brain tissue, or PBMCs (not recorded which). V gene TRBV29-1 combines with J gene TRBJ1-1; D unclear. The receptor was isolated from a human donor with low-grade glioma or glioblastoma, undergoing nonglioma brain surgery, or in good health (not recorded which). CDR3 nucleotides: TGCAGCGTTGATCCAAGGGTGAACACTGAAGCTTTCTTT. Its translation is CSVDPRVNTEAFF.